A single sample is the source of the 19 T cell receptor beta chains below, sequenced in a study of T cell responses to AZD1222 COVID-19 vaccine. Profiled with immunoSEQ multiplex PCR; TCRdb holds only in-frame clones, not every one. The profile shows about 140,000 clones, 80% to 95% of them singletons. The sequences come from peripheral blood, collected on day 0 of AZD1222 vaccination. Receptor source: an adult in good health.

V is TRBV11-2 and J is TRBJ2-7; the D gene is possibly TRBD2 (5 bases). From germline, CDR1 is SGHAT and CDR2 FQNNGV. Trimming cost V 8 bases and J 2 bases, with 13 bases left between them. The CDR3 length is 13 residues. CDR3 amino acids: CASGLSGTYEQYF. CDR3 nucleotide sequence: TGTGCCAGCGGACTTTCGGGGACCTACGAGCAGTACTTC.

The chain employs TRBV5-1 and TRBJ2-1; D is unclear. Trimming cost V 5 bases and J 0 bases, with 9 bases left between them. Germline V CDR1 and CDR2: SGHRS, YFSETQ. The CDR3 is 14 amino acids. The CDR3 loop is CASRLESSYNEQFF. CDR3 bases: TGCGCCAGCAGGCTGGAGAGCTCCTACAATGAGCAGTTCTTC.

V is TRBV5-1 and J is TRBJ2-7; 7 nucleotides align to TRBD2. Per the germline V gene, CDR1 is SGHRS and CDR2 is YFSETQ. The junction had 13 bases not matched to a gene; V was cut back by 0 bases and J by 4 bases. The CDR3 sequence is 17 residues long. In DNA form, the CDR3 reads TGCGCCAGCAGCTTGGGGACCTGGACTCTCGGGGGGTACGAGCAGTACTTC. Protein: CASSLGTWTLGGYEQYF.

This clone came up once. This chain links TRBV11-2 with TRBJ2-5, with D possibly TRBD2 on 6 matching bases. The CDR3 has 17 amino acids. Germline CDR1 SGHAT, CDR2 FQNNGV. Trimming removed 5 bases from V and 2 bases from J, with 21 bases in between. CDR3 DNA: TGTGCCAGCAGCGCCCCGACTACCCGGAGGGTACAAGAGACCCAGTACTTC. The encoded protein is CASSAPTTRRVQETQYF.

J is TRBJ1-4 and V is TRBV19; a possible D gene is TRBD1 (5 bases). Germline CDR1 LNHDA, CDR2 SQIVND (reference sequence). The length of the CDR3 is 16 residues. V was trimmed by 5 bases and J by 3 bases, leaving 16 bases between them. The CDR3 sequence: CASSVLREGPNEKLFF. In DNA form, the CDR3 reads TGTGCCAGTAGTGTCCTTAGGGAGGGGCCTAATGAAAAACTGTTTTTT.

V and J are TRBV11-3 and TRBJ2-2; D is unresolved. Trimming removed 0 bases from V and 6 bases from J, with 5 bases in between. Germline V gene data show CDR1 as SGHNT and CDR2 as YENEEA. CDR3 length: 13 residues. This chain's CDR3 is CASSLDLAGELFF. The CDR3 DNA is TGTGCCAGCAGCTTAGATCTTGCCGGGGAGCTGTTTTTT.

V usage is TRBV27 and J usage is TRBJ2-1; TRBD1 matches 9 bases. V lost 4 bases and J lost 3; bases outside the gene matches: 1. This CDR3 has 14 residues. Germline lookup yields CDR1 MNHEY and CDR2 SMNVEV (reference sequence). The CDR3 loop is CASSWDRDYNEQFF. The CDR3 DNA follows: TGTGCCAGCAGTTGGGACAGGGACTACAATGAGCAGTTCTTC.

The rearrangement uses TRBV7-2 and TRBJ1-4, with no clear D. Germline CDR1 is SGHTA and CDR2 is FQGNSA. V lost 0 bases to trimming and J lost 3 bases, with 8 bases between them. The CDR3 totals 15 residues. The CDR3 DNA reads as TGTGCCAGCAGCTTAGCGAAGGTGGCTAATGAAAAACTGTTTTTT. This gives the protein CASSLAKVANEKLFF. Looking up the rest from reference TRBV7-2 and TRBJ1-4 gives the full variable domain: GAGVSQSPSNKVTEKGKDVELRCDPISGHTALYWYRQSLGQGLEFLIYFQGNSAPDKSGLPSDRFSAERTGGSVSTLTIQRTQQEDSAVYLCASSLAKVANEKLFFGSGTQLSVL.

J is TRBJ1-2 and V is TRBV29-1, with 7 bases fitting TRBD1. The CDR3 length is 15 residues. Germline values: CDR1 SQVTM, CDR2 ANQGSEA. With V trimmed by 3 bases and J by 5 bases, 12 bases remained unmatched. CDR3 in amino acids: CSVDPTPTGRYGYTF. CDR3 nucleotides: TGCAGCGTTGATCCAACCCCGACAGGGCGATATGGCTACACCTTC.

The rearrangement uses TRBV13 and TRBJ1-2; D call uncertain. The CDR3 loop spans 14 amino acids. V was trimmed by 4 bases and J by 6 bases, leaving 15 bases between them. Germline V lookup: CDR1 PRHDT, CDR2 FYEKMQ (reference sequence). Here the CDR3 reads CASSSTEIRHGYTF. The DNA of the CDR3 is TGTGCCAGCAGCTCAACAGAGATTAGACATGGCTACACCTTC.

This sequence joins TRBV6-6 and TRBJ1-1; D gene ambiguous. The CDR3 runs 13 residues. Germline V gives CDR1 MNHNY, CDR2 SVGAGI (reference sequence). Trimming removed 5 bases from V and 5 bases from J, with 12 bases in between. The CDR3 loop is CASSLSRETEAFF. The CDR3 bases are TGTGCCAGCAGTCTCTCTCGGGAAACTGAAGCTTTCTTT.

The chain uses TRBV7-2 and TRBJ2-2, with D perhaps matching TRBD1 (6 bases). Germline CDR1 is SGHTA and CDR2 is FQGNSA. V lost 4 bases and J lost 0, with 12 bases in between. The CDR3 consists of 16 residues. The CDR3 here is CASSSGHRSNTGELFF. CDR3 DNA sequence: TGTGCCAGCAGCTCGGGACACCGTTCGAACACCGGGGAGCTGTTTTTT.

The J gene is TRBJ2-7, the V gene TRBV27; a possible D gene is TRBD2 (7 bases). Germline loops: CDR1 MNHEY, CDR2 SMNVEV (reference sequence). CDR3 size: 15 residues. The V end was cut by 4 bases, the J end by 2 bases, with 15 bases between. DNA for the CDR3: TGTGCCAGCAGTTCCCACGGGGGGCCCACCTACGAGCAGTACTTC. Translating gives CASSSHGGPTYEQYF.

V is TRBV19 and J is TRBJ2-7, with 8 bases that match TRBD1. The CDR3 is 14 residues long. CDR1 LNHDA and CDR2 SQIVND come from the germline V gene (reference sequence). V shed 5 bases and J 2 bases; nucleotides not matched to a gene: 5. DNA of the CDR3: TGTGCCAGTAGTCCCCGGACAGGGACCTACGAGCAGTACTTC. Its translation is CASSPRTGTYEQYF.

The chain has TRBV7-3 and TRBJ1-2; 8 nucleotides agree with TRBD1. Germline CDR1 reads SGHTA; CDR2 reads FQGTGA. The junction had 6 bases not matched to a gene; V was cut back by 5 bases and J by 4 bases. The CDR3 loop spans 14 amino acids. CDR3 coding DNA: TGTGCCAGCAGCCTGGACAGGGAGGGCTATGGCTACACCTTC. This codes for CASSLDREGYGYTF.

The chain is built from TRBV3-1 (or the pseudogene TRBV3-2) and TRBJ2-7, with D possibly TRBD2 on 5 matching bases. CDR3 length equals 13 residues. Trimming took off 4 bases at V and 7 bases at J, with 14 bases between the two ends. The germline gives CDR1 LGHDT, CDR2 YNNKEL (reference sequence). The CDR3 sequence: CASSRVGRREQYF. In DNA form, the CDR3 reads TGTGCCAGCAGCCGCGTGGGTAGGAGGGAGCAGTACTTC.

This chain uses TRBV6-6 with TRBJ1-6; D remains ambiguous. This CDR3 contains 11 residues. Trimming stripped 4 bases from V and 9 bases from J, with 4 bases between. Germline V gene sequence: CDR1 MNHNY, CDR2 SVGAGI (reference sequence). The chain's CDR3 is CASSSPSPLHF. The CDR3 region has the DNA TGTGCCAGCAGTTCCCCTTCACCCCTCCACTTT.

The chain carries TRBV6-1 and TRBJ2-7; D remains ambiguous. Germline loops: CDR1 MNHNS, CDR2 SASEGT. V was trimmed by 1 base and J by 11 bases, leaving 12 bases between them. The CDR3 covers 12 residues. The CDR3 spells CASSEERDPEYF. The CDR3 region has the DNA TGTGCCAGCAGTGAAGAACGCGATCCGGAGTACTTC.

This chain connects TRBV28 to TRBJ2-4; D perhaps matches TRBD2 (5 bases). The V and J ends lost 3 bases and 9 bases respectively, with 12 bases between them. Germline assignment: CDR1 MDHEN and CDR2 SYDVKM. The CDR3 consists of 13 residues. The CDR3 DNA reads TGTGCCAGCAGTTTTCTAGCTGAGGGCATTCAGTACTTC. It specifies CASSFLAEGIQYF. Drawing the rest from reference TRBV28 and TRBJ2-4, the complete variable domain is DVKVTQSSRYLVKRTGEKVFLECVQDMDHENMFWYRQDPGLGLRLIYFSYDVKMKEKGDIPEGYSVSREKKERFSLILESASTNQTSMYLCASSFLAEGIQYFGAGTRLSVL.